This TCR beta chain is drawn from a study of OX40 agonist ivuxolimab in advanced cancers. Autoimmune disease history or systemic immunosuppression disqualified patients. Libraries were prepared by immunoSEQ multiplex PCR; TCRdb keeps only in-frame clonotypes and omits some of them. The repertoire includes about 64,000 clones, about 89% of them detected once, and 5.2% sits in the top ten. Overall study results and limits: In a subset of nonresponders, normalized T-cell clonal expansion was also low. The mean number of expanded clones was higher in CD8+ T cells than in CD4+. Clonal expansion among partial responders at 0.1-3.0 mg/kg ranked near the lowest.

Comments on this clone: What it binds is not known.

The sample here was CD4+ or CD8+ T cells sorted from blood, taken in a trial of the OX40 agonist ivuxolimab. The sequence was collected from an adult with an advanced solid tumor such as melanoma, head and neck, liver or kidney cancer.

CDR3 coding DNA: TGTGCCAGCAGTTACTCTCAGGGGAAGGGCAACGAGCAGTACTTC. The encoded protein is CASSYSQGKGNEQYF. This chain joins TRBV6-6 and TRBJ2-7, with a tentative D call TRBD1 (6 bases). Trimming pared 0 bases from V and 5 bases from J, leaving 14 bases between. The CDR3 sequence is 15 residues long. The germline CDR1 and CDR2 sequences are MNHNY and SVGAGI (reference sequence).